This entry features one TCR beta chain sequence. Its antigen is not identified. The CDR3 spans 15 residues. Germline V gene data show CDR1 as SGHDN and CDR2 as FVKESK. With 5 bases clipped from V and 12 bases from J, the junction kept 16 bases outside the gene matches. TCRdb analysed the RT-PCR reads with MiXCR anew, one entry per CDR3 protein. Here the sample spans more than 700,000 distinct CDR3 sequences, 21% being singletons. The data originate from a study of response to subunit inactivated influenza vaccine. Points from the study as a whole: Each seasonal influenza vaccination recruits few new T cells, the authors suggested.

Sequencing used PBMCs from blood, obtained 4 to 6 days after vaccination. The chain uses TRBV14 and TRBJ2-1; 7 bases are a match to TRBD1. The origin of this receptor is a man in his forties or fifties who received an inactivated influenza vaccine. CDR3 DNA sequence: TGTGCCAGCAGCAAACACCCGGGACATCAGGGGGTGCAGTTCTTC. This sequence encodes CASSKHPGHQGVQFF.